This T cell receptor (beta chain) derives from a study of T cell responses to AZD1222 COVID-19 vaccine. This clone has only one observation. Its antigen is still unknown. Study results and limitations: The study identified only six AZD1222 recipients as seropositive at baseline.

Trimming removed 3 bases at V and 0 bases at J, with 12 bases between. Per the germline V gene, CDR1 is SGHTA and CDR2 is FQGNSA. CDR3 length equals 15 residues. Data came from immunoSEQ multiplex PCR; TCRdb stores just in-frame clones and leaves some out. The sample contains around 80,000 clones, over 90% of which appear only once. Sequenced material: peripheral blood, taken on day 0 of AZD1222 vaccination. This chain joins TRBV7-2 and TRBJ2-7, with a possible D match to TRBD2 (6 bases). This TCR derives from an adult in good health. The DNA for the CDR3 is TGTGCCAGCAGCTTTCGAGCGGGTAGCTCCTACGAGCAGTACTTC. It is translated as CASSFRAGSSYEQYF.